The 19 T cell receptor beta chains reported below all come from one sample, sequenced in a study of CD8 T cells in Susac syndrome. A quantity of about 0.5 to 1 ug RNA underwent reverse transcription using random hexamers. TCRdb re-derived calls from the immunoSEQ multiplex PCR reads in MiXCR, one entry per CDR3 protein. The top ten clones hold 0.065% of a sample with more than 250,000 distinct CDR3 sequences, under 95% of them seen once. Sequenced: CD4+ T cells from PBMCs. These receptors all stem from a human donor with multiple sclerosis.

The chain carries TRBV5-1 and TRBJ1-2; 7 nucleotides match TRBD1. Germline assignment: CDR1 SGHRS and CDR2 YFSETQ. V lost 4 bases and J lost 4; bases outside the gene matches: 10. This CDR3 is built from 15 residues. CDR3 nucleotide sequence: TGCGCCAGCAGCCTCGACGGGACAGAGGCCTATGGCTACACCTTC. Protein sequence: CASSLDGTEAYGYTF.

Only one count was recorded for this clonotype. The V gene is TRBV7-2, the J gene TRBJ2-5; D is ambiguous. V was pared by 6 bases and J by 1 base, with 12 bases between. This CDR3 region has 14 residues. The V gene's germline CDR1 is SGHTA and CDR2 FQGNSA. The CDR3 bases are TGTGCCAGCAGTGCCCGGTCCGGCCAAGAGACCCAGTACTTC. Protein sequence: CASSARSGQETQYF.

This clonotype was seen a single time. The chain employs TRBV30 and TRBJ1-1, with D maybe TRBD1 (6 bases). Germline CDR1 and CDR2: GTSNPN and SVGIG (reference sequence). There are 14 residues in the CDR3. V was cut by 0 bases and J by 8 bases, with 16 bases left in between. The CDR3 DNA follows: TGTGCCTGGAGTGTACCCGGGACATTGACAGAAGCTTTCTTT. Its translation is CAWSVPGTLTEAFF.

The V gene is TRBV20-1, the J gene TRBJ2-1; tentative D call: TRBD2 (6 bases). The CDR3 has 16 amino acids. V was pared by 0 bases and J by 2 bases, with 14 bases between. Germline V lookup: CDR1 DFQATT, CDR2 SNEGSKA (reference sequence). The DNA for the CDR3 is TGCAGTGCTAGAGACGCGACTAGTGTTGCCTACAATGAGCAGTTCTTC. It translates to CSARDATSVAYNEQFF.

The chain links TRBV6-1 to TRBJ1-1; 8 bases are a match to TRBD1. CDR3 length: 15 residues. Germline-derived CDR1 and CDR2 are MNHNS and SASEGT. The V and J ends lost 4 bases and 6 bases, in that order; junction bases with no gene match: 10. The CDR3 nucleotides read TGTGCCAGCAGTGGTATGACAGGGGTCAACGCTGAAGCTTTCTTT. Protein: CASSGMTGVNAEAFF.

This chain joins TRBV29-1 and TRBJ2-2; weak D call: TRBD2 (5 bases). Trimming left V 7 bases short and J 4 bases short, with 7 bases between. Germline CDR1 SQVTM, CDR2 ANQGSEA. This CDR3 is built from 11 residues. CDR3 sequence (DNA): TGCAGCGGAGGGAGCACCGGGGAGCTGTTTTTT. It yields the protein CSGGSTGELFF.

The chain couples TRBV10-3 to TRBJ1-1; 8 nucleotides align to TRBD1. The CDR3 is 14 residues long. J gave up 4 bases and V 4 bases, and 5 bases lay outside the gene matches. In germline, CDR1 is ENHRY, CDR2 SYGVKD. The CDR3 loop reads CAISGTGQGTEAFF. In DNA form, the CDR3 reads TGTGCCATCAGTGGGACAGGGCAGGGCACTGAAGCTTTCTTT.

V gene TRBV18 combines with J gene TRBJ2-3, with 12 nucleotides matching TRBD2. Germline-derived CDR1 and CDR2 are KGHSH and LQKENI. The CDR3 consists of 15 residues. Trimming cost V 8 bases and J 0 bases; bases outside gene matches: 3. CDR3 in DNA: TGTGCCAGCGCCACTAGCGGGAGGAGCACAGATACGCAGTATTTT. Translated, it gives CASATSGRSTDTQYF.

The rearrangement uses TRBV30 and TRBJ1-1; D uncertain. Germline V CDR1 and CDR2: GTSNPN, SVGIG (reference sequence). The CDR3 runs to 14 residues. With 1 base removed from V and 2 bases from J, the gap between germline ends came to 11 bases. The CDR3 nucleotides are TGTGCCTGGAGTGAGGGTCTTCATAACACTGAAGCTTTCTTT. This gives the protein CAWSEGLHNTEAFF.

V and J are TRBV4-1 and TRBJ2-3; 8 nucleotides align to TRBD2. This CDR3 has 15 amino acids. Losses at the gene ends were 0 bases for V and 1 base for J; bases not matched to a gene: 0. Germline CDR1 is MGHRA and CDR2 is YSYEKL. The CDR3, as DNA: TGCGCCAGCAGCCAAGACGGGGGGGGCACAGATACGCAGTATTTT. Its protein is CASSQDGGGTDTQYF.

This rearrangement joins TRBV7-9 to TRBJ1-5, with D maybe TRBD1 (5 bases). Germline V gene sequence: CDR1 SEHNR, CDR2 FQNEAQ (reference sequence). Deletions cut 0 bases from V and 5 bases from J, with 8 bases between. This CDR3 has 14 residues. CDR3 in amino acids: CASSLAEGDQPQHF. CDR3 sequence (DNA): TGTGCCAGCAGCTTAGCGGAAGGGGATCAGCCCCAGCATTTT.

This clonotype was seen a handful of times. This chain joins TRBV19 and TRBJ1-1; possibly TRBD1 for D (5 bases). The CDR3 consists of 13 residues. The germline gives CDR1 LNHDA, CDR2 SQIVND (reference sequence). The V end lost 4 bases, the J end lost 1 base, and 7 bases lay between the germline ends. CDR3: CASSKQGNTEAFF. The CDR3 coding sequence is TGTGCCAGTAGTAAGCAGGGGAACACTGAAGCTTTCTTT.

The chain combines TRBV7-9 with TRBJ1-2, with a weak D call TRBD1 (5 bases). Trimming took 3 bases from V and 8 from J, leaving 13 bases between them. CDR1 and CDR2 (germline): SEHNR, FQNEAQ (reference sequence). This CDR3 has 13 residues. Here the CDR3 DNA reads TGTGCCAGCAGCTTTCTGGGGGTTGACGGCTACACCTTC. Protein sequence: CASSFLGVDGYTF.

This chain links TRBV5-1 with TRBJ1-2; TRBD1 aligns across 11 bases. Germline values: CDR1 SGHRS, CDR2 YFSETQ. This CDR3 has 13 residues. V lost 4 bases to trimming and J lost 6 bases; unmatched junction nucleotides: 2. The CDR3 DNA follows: TGCGCCAGCAGCCAGGGACAGGGGGATGGCTACACCTTC. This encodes CASSQGQGDGYTF.

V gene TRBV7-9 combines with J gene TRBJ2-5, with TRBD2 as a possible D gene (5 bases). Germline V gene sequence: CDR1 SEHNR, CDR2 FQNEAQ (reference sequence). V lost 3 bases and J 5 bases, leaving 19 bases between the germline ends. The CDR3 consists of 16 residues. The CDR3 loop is CASSLTINALRETQYF. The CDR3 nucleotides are TGTGCCAGCAGCTTGACTATCAACGCTTTGAGGGAGACCCAGTACTTC. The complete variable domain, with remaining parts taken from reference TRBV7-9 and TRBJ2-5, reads DTGVSQNPRHKITKRGQNVTFRCDPISEHNRLYWYRQTLGQGPEFLTYFQNEAQLEKSRLLSDRFSAERPKGSFSTLEIQRTEQGDSAMYLCASSLTINALRETQYFGPGTRLLVL.

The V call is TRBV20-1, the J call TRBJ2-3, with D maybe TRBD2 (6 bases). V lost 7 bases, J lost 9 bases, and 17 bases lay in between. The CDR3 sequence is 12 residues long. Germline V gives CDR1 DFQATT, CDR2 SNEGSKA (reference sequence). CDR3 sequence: CSVILSRETQYF. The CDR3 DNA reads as TGCAGTGTTATATTAAGCCGGGAGACGCAGTATTTT.

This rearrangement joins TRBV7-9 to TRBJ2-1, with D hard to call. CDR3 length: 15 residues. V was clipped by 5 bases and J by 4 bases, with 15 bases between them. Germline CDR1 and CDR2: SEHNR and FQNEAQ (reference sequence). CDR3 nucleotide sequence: TGTGCCAGCAGCCCGAGAGGACCCCTGTACAATGAGCAGTTCTTC. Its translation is CASSPRGPLYNEQFF. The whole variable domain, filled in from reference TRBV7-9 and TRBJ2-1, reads DTGVSQNPRHKITKRGQNVTFRCDPISEHNRLYWYRQTLGQGPEFLTYFQNEAQLEKSRLLSDRFSAERPKGSFSTLEIQRTEQGDSAMYLCASSPRGPLYNEQFFGPGTRLTVL.

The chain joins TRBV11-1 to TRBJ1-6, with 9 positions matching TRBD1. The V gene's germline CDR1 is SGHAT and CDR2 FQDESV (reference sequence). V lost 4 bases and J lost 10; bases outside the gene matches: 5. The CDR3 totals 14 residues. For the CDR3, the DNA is TGTGCCAGCAGCTCAACAGGGGGCAGGTCACCCCTCCACTTT. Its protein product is CASSSTGGRSPLHF.

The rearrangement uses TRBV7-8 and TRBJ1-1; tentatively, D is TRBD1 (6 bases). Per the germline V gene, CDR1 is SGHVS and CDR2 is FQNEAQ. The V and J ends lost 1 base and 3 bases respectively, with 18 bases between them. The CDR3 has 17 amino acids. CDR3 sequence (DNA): TGTGCCAGCAGCTTAGACAGGGTTGCTAAGGTTGACACTGAAGCTTTCTTT. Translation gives CASSLDRVAKVDTEAFF.